Listed here is a single TCR beta chain. The antigen remains undetermined. This sample was taken from a study of T cell repertoires in cytomegalovirus infection. From the reads, TCRdb called clonotypes with MiXCR, one entry per CDR3 protein. The repertoire has around 500,000 distinct CDR3 sequences, about two fifths of them found once; the top ten carry about two fifths. V was pared by 5 bases and J by 3 bases, with 16 bases between. Germline values: CDR1 MDHEN, CDR2 SYDVKM. This CDR3 is built from 16 residues. The starting material was cultured PBMCs, obtained from culture after CMV antigen stimulation. This clonotype originated in a human donor in good health (CMV status not recorded). Some clones in this sample may be carry-over from other donors' samples. V is TRBV28 and J is TRBJ2-2; no clear D. In DNA, the CDR3 is TGTGCCAGCAGTGGAGACTTAGCCGACTACACCGGGGAGCTGTTTTTT. Amino acid sequence: CASSGDLADYTGELFF.